This passage covers 15 T cell receptor beta chains from one sample sequenced in a study of T cells after yellow fever vaccination. MiXCR, run by TCRdb on the 5' RACE reads, gives a single entry per CDR3 protein. The sample consists of about 260,000 distinct CDR3 sequences, roughly 13% of them appearing once. Here the sequenced sample was CD4+ T cells sorted from PBMCs, taken 45 days after the yellow fever booster vaccination. The receptor set was obtained from a man aged 25 to 40 who received the YFV17D yellow fever vaccine.

This chain joins TRBV5-1 and TRBJ2-5; 8 bases are a match to TRBD1. The CDR3 sequence is 14 residues long. With V trimmed by 5 bases and J by 3 bases, 6 bases remained unmatched. CDR1 SGHRS and CDR2 YFSETQ come from the germline V gene. This chain's CDR3 is CASSTGTGKETQYF. The DNA of the CDR3 is TGCGCCAGCAGTACCGGGACAGGAAAAGAGACCCAGTACTTC.

The chain employs TRBV5-1 and TRBJ2-1; D gene ambiguous. CDR3 length equals 12 residues. Trimming stripped 0 bases from V and 13 bases from J, with 11 bases between. Germline V gene lookup returns CDR1 SGHRS and CDR2 YFSETQ. The CDR3 DNA reads as TGCGCCAGCAGCTTGGCCGCGCGGTCCCAGTTCTTC. This translates into CASSLAARSQFF.

A note on this clonotype: Sequence at one end of the junction differs from germline and may be a read error. The chain recombines TRBV10-2 with TRBJ2-7; 11 nucleotides match TRBD2. From germline, CDR1 is WSHSY and CDR2 SAAADI. The CDR3 length is 16 residues. CDR3 in DNA: TGCGTCAGCAGTGACCCGGCGACTAGCGGGACGGGTAAGCAGTACTTC. It specifies CVSSDPATSGTGKQYF.

This clonotype was observed a few times. This chain uses TRBV7-2 with TRBJ1-6; no firm D call. The CDR3 has 15 amino acids. The germline V gene has CDR1 SGHTA and CDR2 FQGNSA. V lost 1 base to trimming and J lost 8 bases, with 12 bases between them. The CDR3 protein is CASSLVHGVDSPLHF. The CDR3 nucleotides read TGTGCCAGCAGCTTAGTTCATGGGGTGGATTCACCCCTCCACTTT.

The chain is built from TRBV5-1 and TRBJ2-7; D not resolved. This CDR3 has 13 amino acids. The V end lost 1 base, the J end lost 3 bases, and 8 bases lay between the germline ends. The germline CDR1 and CDR2 sequences are SGHRS and YFSETQ. The DNA of the CDR3 is TGCGCCAGCAGCTTGAGCGATTACTACGAGCAGTACTTC. It yields the protein CASSLSDYYEQYF.

There are a few counts of this clonotype. The genes are TRBV28 and TRBJ2-5; no definite D call. The CDR3 spans 16 residues. Trimming took off 6 bases at V and 7 bases at J, with 24 bases between the two ends. CDR1 and CDR2 (germline): MDHEN, SYDVKM. CDR3 amino acids: CASSLSGVGSHGTQYF. DNA of the CDR3: TGTGCCAGCAGCCTCTCGGGTGTTGGTAGCCACGGGACCCAGTACTTC.

This clonotype was found a few times. The rearrangement links TRBV7-8 to TRBJ2-7, with a tentative D call TRBD1 (5 bases). CDR3 size: 13 residues. Germline CDR1 and CDR2: SGHVS and FQNEAQ. V lost 5 bases and J lost 3, with 11 bases in between. Here the CDR3 DNA reads TGTGCCAGCAGCGCTCAGACAGTCTACGAGCAGTACTTC. It codes for CASSAQTVYEQYF. The full variable domain, in which reference TRBV7-8 and TRBJ2-7 provide the parts outside the CDR3, is GAGVSQSPRYKVAKRGQDVALRCDPISGHVSLFWYQQALGQGPEFLTYFQNEAQLDKSGLPSDRFFAERPEGSVSTLKIQRTQQEDSAVYLCASSAQTVYEQYFGPGTRLTVT.

This clonotype was detected ten times or more. DNA for the CDR3: TGTGCTAGTGGGTCTCTAGCGCGGAAGACCCAGTACTTC. Its translation: CASGSLARKTQYF. The chain couples TRBV12-5 to TRBJ2-5; a possible D gene is TRBD2 (6 bases). This CDR3 is 13 amino acids long. Between the trimmed V and J ends, which lost 6 bases and 6 bases, there was a span of 14 bases. Germline values: CDR1 LGHNT, CDR2 FRNRAP. The variable domain in full, completed from reference TRBV12-5 and TRBJ2-5, reads DARVTQTPRHKVTEMGQEVTMRCQPILGHNTVFWYRQTMMQGLELLAYFRNRAPLDDSGMPKDRFSAEMPDATLATLKIQPSEPRDSAVYFCASGSLARKTQYFGPGTRLLVL.

This clonotype was seen only a few times. CDR3 DNA: TGTGCCAGCAGCCAAGACTTGGTGGGCGGGAGCTCCTACGAGCAGTACTTC. Translating gives CASSQDLVGGSSYEQYF. The chain carries TRBV3-1 and TRBJ2-7; 7 bases map to TRBD2. The junction had 8 bases not matched to a gene; V was cut back by 0 bases and J by 0 bases. There are 17 residues in the CDR3. CDR1 and CDR2 from the germline V gene are LGHDT and YNNKEL (reference sequence).

The chain couples TRBV5-1 to TRBJ2-1, with D maybe TRBD1 (5 bases). The CDR3 has 13 amino acids. Germline V CDR1 and CDR2: SGHRS, YFSETQ. Between the trimmed V and J ends, which lost 5 bases and 13 bases, there was a span of 19 bases. CDR3 region: CASSETLGHIQFF. CDR3 nucleotides: TGCGCCAGCAGTGAGACCTTAGGACACATCCAGTTCTTC.

The chain uses TRBV29-1 and TRBJ1-1; D gene unclear. This CDR3 has 13 amino acids. The germline V gene encodes CDR1 SQVTM and CDR2 ANQGSEA. Trimming pared 7 bases from V and 2 bases from J, leaving 14 bases between. The CDR3 bases are TGCAGCGCGCTCGGCGTTCAAAACACTGAAGCTTTCTTT. Its protein is CSALGVQNTEAFF.

This clonotype was observed a handful of times. The V and J genes are TRBV20-1 and TRBJ2-7; maybe TRBD2 (6 bases). Deletions cut 3 bases from V and 4 bases from J, with 13 bases between. Per the germline V gene, CDR1 is DFQATT and CDR2 is SNEGSKA (reference sequence). This CDR3 spans 13 amino acids. CDR3 nucleotides: TGCAGTGCTAGCCCCCGGGGGTTTTACGAGCAGTACTTC. It translates to CSASPRGFYEQYF.

This clonotype has more than one count but fewer than ten. The chain is built from TRBV7-8 and TRBJ2-5; maybe TRBD1 (6 bases). The CDR3 is made up of 14 amino acids. The germline V gene encodes CDR1 SGHVS and CDR2 FQNEAQ. Trimming took off 6 bases at V and 0 bases at J, with 11 bases between the two ends. CDR3: CASSYWTDQETQYF. CDR3 nucleotide sequence: TGTGCCAGCAGTTATTGGACAGACCAAGAGACCCAGTACTTC. The full variable domain, rest sourced from reference TRBV7-8 and TRBJ2-5, is GAGVSQSPRYKVAKRGQDVALRCDPISGHVSLFWYQQALGQGPEFLTYFQNEAQLDKSGLPSDRFFAERPEGSVSTLKIQRTQQEDSAVYLCASSYWTDQETQYFGPGTRLLVL.

The chain combines TRBV12-3 or TRBV12-4 with TRBJ2-1, with a possible D match to TRBD2 (6 bases). This CDR3 spans 17 amino acids. Deletions cut 8 bases from V and 4 bases from J, with 24 bases between. The CDR3, as DNA: TGTGCCAGCGTTGCCCAATCCGGGACTTTTAGTTACAATGAGCAGTTCTTC. It translates to CASVAQSGTFSYNEQFF.

The rearrangement links TRBV20-1 to TRBJ2-1; possibly TRBD2 for D (6 bases). There are 16 residues in the CDR3. Germline CDR1 and CDR2: DFQATT and SNEGSKA (reference sequence). The germline V and J ends were trimmed by 0 bases and 2 bases, with 14 bases remaining between them. CDR3 residues: CSARDRLAWAYNEQFF. The CDR3 region has the DNA TGCAGTGCTAGAGATCGGCTAGCGTGGGCCTACAATGAGCAGTTCTTC.